These 5 T cell receptor beta chains were all obtained from the same sample, sequenced in a study of cytomegalovirus exposure and HLA in healthy donors. The PCR used 60 Vbeta and 13 Jbeta primers. Using immunoSEQ multiplex PCR, the repertoire was profiled, and TCRdb retains in-frame clones only, with some absent. The sample consists of 200,000 to 300,000 clones, roughly 82% of them appearing once. Sequencing was done on a sample of PBMCs. The receptors derive from a woman aged 40 to 50 in good health and CMV-seropositive.

This sequence joins TRBV18 and TRBJ1-1; 8 bases match TRBD1. Germline values: CDR1 KGHSH, CDR2 LQKENI. Trimming at V came to 3 bases and at J to 2 bases, leaving 5 bases not matched to a gene. This CDR3 has 15 amino acids. In DNA form, the CDR3 reads TGTGCCAGCTCACCTTCGGACAGGGTAAACACTGAAGCTTTCTTT. Amino acid sequence: CASSPSDRVNTEAFF.

V gene TRBV5-6 combines with J gene TRBJ2-1; 8 nucleotides match TRBD2. The CDR3 runs 14 residues. Germline-derived CDR1 and CDR2 are SGHDT and YYEEEE. V lost 3 bases to trimming and J lost 5 bases; unmatched junction nucleotides: 4. The CDR3 coding sequence is TGTGCCAGCAGCTCCGGGACTAGTAACAATGAGCAGTTCTTC. Amino acid sequence: CASSSGTSNNEQFF.

This clone was recorded a few times. The CDR3 protein is CASSLTTLVYNEQFF. CDR3 nucleotides: TGTGCCAGTAGTCTAACTACCCTTGTTTACAATGAGCAGTTCTTC. V is TRBV19 and J is TRBJ2-1, with no clear D. V dropped 5 bases and J dropped 4 bases, with 15 bases sitting between them. The V gene's germline CDR1 is LNHDA and CDR2 SQIVND (reference sequence). This CDR3 is 15 amino acids long.

The chain links TRBV7-8 to TRBJ2-7, with D tentatively TRBD1 (6 bases). Deletions cut 2 bases from V and 6 bases from J, with 14 bases between. Germline assignment: CDR1 SGHVS and CDR2 FQNEAQ. CDR3 length: 14 amino acids. CDR3 nucleotides: TGTGCCAGCAGCTTAAACAGGGTATTGAGCGAGCAGTACTTC. Translated, it gives CASSLNRVLSEQYF.

This clone was counted a few times. This chain connects TRBV12-5 to TRBJ1-1; D is unclear. Trimming cost V 0 bases and J 1 base, with 9 bases left between them. CDR3 size: 15 residues. Germline CDR1 LGHNT, CDR2 FRNRAP. CDR3 loop: CASGLVLRGNTEAFF. DNA of the CDR3: TGTGCTAGTGGTTTGGTACTCCGGGGGAACACTGAAGCTTTCTTT. The full variable domain, in which reference TRBV12-5 and TRBJ1-1 provide the parts outside the CDR3, is DARVTQTPRHKVTEMGQEVTMRCQPILGHNTVFWYRQTMMQGLELLAYFRNRAPLDDSGMPKDRFSAEMPDATLATLKIQPSEPRDSAVYFCASGLVLRGNTEAFFGQGTRLTVV.